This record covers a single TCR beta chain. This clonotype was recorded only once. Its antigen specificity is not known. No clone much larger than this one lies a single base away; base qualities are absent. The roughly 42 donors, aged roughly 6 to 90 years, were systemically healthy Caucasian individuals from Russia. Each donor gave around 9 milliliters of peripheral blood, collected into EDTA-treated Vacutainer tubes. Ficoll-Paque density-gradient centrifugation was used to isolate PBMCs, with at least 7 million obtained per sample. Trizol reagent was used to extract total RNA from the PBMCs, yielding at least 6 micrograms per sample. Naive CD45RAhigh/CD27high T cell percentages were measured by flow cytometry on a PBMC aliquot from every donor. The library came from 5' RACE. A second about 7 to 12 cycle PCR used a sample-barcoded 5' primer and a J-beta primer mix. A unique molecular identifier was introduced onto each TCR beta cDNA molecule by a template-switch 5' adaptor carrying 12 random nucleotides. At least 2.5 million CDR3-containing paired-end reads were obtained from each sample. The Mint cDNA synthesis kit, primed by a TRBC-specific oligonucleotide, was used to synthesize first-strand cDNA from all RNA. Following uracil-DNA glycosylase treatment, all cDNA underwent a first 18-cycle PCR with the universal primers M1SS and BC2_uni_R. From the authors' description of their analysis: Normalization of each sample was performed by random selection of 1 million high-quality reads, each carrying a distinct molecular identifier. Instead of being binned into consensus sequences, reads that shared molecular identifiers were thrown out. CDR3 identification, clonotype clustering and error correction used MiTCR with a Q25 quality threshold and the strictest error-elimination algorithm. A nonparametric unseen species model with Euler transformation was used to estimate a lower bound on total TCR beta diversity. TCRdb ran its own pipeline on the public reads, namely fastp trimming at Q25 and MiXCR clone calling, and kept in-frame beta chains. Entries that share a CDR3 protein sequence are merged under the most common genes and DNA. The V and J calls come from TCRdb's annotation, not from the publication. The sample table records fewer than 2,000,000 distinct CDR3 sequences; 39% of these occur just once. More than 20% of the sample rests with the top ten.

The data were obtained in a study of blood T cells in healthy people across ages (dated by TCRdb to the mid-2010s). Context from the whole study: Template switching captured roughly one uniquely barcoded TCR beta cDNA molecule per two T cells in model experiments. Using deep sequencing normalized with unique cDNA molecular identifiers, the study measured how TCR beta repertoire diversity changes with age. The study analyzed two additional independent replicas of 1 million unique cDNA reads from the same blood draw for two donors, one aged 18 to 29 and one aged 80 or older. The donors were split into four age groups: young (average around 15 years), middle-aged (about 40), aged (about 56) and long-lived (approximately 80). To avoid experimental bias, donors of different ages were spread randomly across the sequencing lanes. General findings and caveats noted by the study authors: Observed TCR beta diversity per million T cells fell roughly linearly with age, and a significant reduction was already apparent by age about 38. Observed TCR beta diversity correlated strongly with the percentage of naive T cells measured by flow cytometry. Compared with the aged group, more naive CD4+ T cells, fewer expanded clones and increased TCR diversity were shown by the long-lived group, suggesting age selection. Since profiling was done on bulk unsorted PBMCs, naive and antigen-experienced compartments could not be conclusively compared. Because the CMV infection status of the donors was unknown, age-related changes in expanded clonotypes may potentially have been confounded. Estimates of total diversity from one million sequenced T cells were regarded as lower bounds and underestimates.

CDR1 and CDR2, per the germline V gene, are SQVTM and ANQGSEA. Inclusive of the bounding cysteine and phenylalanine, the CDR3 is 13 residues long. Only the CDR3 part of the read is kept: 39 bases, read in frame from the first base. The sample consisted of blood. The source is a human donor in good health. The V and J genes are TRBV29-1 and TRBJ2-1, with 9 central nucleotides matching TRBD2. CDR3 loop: CGGGALRYNEQFF. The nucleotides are TGCGGCGGGGGGGCTCTGAGATACAATGAGCAGTTCTTC.